The 8 T cell receptor beta chains below were found in one sample sequenced in a study of cytomegalovirus exposure and HLA in healthy donors. Vbeta (60) and Jbeta (13) primers were used in the PCR. Using immunoSEQ multiplex PCR, the repertoire was profiled, and TCRdb retains in-frame clones only, with some absent. The table has 140,000 to 150,000 clones, roughly 78% seen once; the top ten hold 2.5% to 3.5%. Sequencing was done on a sample of PBMCs. Receptors were obtained from a man aged 35 to 55 in good health and CMV-seropositive.

The gene calls are TRBV5-1 and TRBJ2-7; TRBD2 is a possible D gene (5 bases). CDR1 is SGHRS and CDR2 is YFSETQ in the germline V gene. The CDR3 extends over 15 amino acids. The germline V and J ends were trimmed by 0 bases and 2 bases, with 12 bases remaining between them. The CDR3 here is CASSLETSTPYEQYF. Here the CDR3 DNA reads TGCGCCAGCAGCTTGGAAACTAGTACCCCCTACGAGCAGTACTTC.

The chain uses TRBV28 and TRBJ1-5; 10 bases match TRBD1. The CDR3 covers 20 residues. V was clipped by 5 bases and J by 0 bases; unmatched bases: 16. Germline V gives CDR1 MDHEN, CDR2 SYDVKM. CDR3 residues: CASSKYILRDRGPSNQPQHF. Written as DNA, the CDR3 is TGTGCCAGCAGTAAATATATACTCCGGGACAGGGGACCTAGCAATCAGCCCCAGCATTTT.

This clone turned up a few times. The chain joins TRBV2 to TRBJ2-7; 7 bases map to TRBD1. The CDR3 loop spans 13 amino acids. The V gene end was trimmed by 5 bases and the J gene end by 3 bases; junction bases not matched to a gene: 4. Germline lookup yields CDR1 SNHLY and CDR2 FYNNEI. The CDR3 protein is CASSWTGDYEQYF. The CDR3, as DNA: TGTGCCAGCAGTTGGACAGGCGACTACGAGCAGTACTTC. Filled out from reference TRBV2 and TRBJ2-7, the complete variable domain reads EPEVTQTPSHQVTQMGQEVILRCVPISNHLYFYWYRQILGQKVEFLVSFYNNEISEKSEIFDDQFSVERPDGSNFTLKIRSTKLEDSAMYFCASSWTGDYEQYFGPGTRLTVT.

The V call is TRBV19, the J call TRBJ1-1; a possible D gene is TRBD1 (6 bases). V was trimmed by 4 bases and J by 5 bases, leaving 17 bases between them. CDR1 is LNHDA, CDR2 SQIVND, per germline (reference sequence). The length of the CDR3 is 15 residues. CDR3 nucleotides: TGTGCCAGTAGTAGTCCGGGGGGCGCGAGAACTGAAGCTTTCTTT. This encodes CASSSPGGARTEAFF.

This chain links TRBV29-1 with TRBJ1-5; D remains ambiguous. The V end lost 4 bases, the J end lost 0 bases, and 7 bases lay between the germline ends. CDR1 is SQVTM and CDR2 is ANQGSEA in the germline V gene. This CDR3 is built from 13 residues. The CDR3 sequence: CSVGANSNQPQHF. CDR3 nucleotides: TGCAGCGTTGGCGCGAATAGCAATCAGCCCCAGCATTTT.

About this clone itself: Different DNA sequences within this sample yield the same CDR3. The J gene is TRBJ2-1, the V gene TRBV7-9, with TRBD2 identical over 10 bases. V lost 5 bases, J lost 5 bases, and 6 bases stayed unmatched. Germline V lookup: CDR1 SEHNR, CDR2 FQNEAQ (reference sequence). There are 15 residues in the CDR3. The CDR3 reads CASSPRTSGNNEQFF. The CDR3 coding sequence is TGTGCCAGCAGCCCGCGGACTAGCGGCAACAATGAGCAGTTCTTC.

J is TRBJ2-2 and V is TRBV7-9; D is perhaps TRBD1 (6 bases). CDR3 length: 15 amino acids. Looked up from germline, CDR1 is SEHNR and CDR2 is FQNEAQ (reference sequence). V was pared by 2 bases and J by 3 bases, with 10 bases between. CDR3 sequence reads: CASSLRQGYTGELFF. The CDR3 region has the DNA TGTGCCAGCAGCTTACGCCAGGGGTACACCGGGGAGCTGTTTTTT.

V and J are TRBV11-2 and TRBJ2-7; TRBD2 aligns across 14 bases. Germline CDR1 SGHAT, CDR2 FQNNGV. V shed 5 bases and J 4 bases; nucleotides not matched to a gene: 10. The CDR3 consists of 17 residues. DNA for the CDR3: TGTGCCAGCAGCCTCAGGGGGGGACTAGCGGGAGTTTACGAGCAGTACTTC. It encodes CASSLRGGLAGVYEQYF.